The present entry profiles one T cell receptor beta chain with its context. The antigen remains undetermined. These data belong to a study of cytotoxic CD8 clonotypes in ibrutinib-treated CLL. Study-wide points: Baseline values of clonality outstripped age-matched healthy donors and followed circulating CD8+ T-cell counts. Clonality went up at the time of ibrutinib response, stayed stable in sustained remission, and later dropped back toward its baseline level at progression.

Libraries were prepared by immunoSEQ multiplex PCR; TCRdb keeps only in-frame clonotypes and omits some of them. The repertoire has a few hundred thousand clones, roughly 79% of them found once; the top ten carry 6.5% to 8%. The CDR3 loop spans 17 amino acids. Germline V gene sequence: CDR1 GTSNPN, CDR2 SVGIG (reference sequence). Losses at the gene ends were 0 bases for V and 5 bases for J; bases not matched to a gene: 10. The source was PBMCs, collected before ibrutinib treatment. The chain links TRBV30 to TRBJ2-1; TRBD2 aligns across 10 bases. The origin of this receptor is a human donor with chronic lymphocytic leukemia. The CDR3 reads CAWSVRWGTSVHNEQFF. DNA for the CDR3: TGTGCCTGGAGTGTACGATGGGGGACTAGCGTACACAATGAGCAGTTCTTC.